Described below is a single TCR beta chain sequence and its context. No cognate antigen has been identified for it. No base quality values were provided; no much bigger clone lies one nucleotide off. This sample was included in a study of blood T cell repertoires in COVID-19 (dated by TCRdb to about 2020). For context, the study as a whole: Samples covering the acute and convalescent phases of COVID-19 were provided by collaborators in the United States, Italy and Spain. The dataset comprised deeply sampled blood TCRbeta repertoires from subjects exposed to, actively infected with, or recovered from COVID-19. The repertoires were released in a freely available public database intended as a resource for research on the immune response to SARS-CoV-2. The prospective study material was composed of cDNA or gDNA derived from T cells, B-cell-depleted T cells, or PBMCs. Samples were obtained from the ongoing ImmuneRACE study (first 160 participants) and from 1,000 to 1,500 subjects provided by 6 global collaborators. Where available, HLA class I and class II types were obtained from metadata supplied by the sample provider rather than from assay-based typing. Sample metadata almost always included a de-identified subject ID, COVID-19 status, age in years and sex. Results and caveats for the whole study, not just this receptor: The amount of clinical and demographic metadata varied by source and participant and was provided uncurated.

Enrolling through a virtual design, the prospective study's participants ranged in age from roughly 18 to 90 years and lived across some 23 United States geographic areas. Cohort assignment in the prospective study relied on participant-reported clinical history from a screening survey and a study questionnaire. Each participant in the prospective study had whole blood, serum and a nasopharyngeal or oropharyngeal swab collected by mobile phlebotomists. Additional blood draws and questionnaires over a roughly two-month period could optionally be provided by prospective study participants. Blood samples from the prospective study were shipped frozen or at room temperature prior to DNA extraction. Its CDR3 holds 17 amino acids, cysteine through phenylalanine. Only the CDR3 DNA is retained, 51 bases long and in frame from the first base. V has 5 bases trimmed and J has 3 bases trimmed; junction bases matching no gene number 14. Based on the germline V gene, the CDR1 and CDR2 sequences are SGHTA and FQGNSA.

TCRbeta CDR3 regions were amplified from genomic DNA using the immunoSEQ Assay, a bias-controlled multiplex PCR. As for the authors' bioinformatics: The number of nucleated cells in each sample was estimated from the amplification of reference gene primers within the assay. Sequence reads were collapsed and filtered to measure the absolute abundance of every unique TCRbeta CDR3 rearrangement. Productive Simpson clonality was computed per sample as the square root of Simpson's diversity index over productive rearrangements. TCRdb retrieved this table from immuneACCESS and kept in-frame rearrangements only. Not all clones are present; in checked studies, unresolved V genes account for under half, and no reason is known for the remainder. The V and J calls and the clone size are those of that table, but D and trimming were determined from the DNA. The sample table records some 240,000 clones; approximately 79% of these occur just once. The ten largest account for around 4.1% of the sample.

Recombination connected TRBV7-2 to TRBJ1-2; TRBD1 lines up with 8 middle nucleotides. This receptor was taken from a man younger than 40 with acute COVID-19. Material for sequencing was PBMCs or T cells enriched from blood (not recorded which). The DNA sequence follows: TGTGCCAGCAGCCCCCGGGTAGGCCAGACAGGGGACTATGGCTACACCTTC. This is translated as CASSPRVGQTGDYGYTF.